Sequencing of this TCR beta chain was carried out in a study of T-cell memory formation after mild COVID-19. Across the study: The two donors had largely donor-specific TCR clusters. Regarding the study as a whole: Whereas later expanders leaned CD4+, clones contracting day 15 to 85 showed a balanced CD4/CD8 makeup. Contracting CD8+ clones were enriched in EMRA, CD4+ mainly in CM and EM.

Each CDR3 protein gets one entry after TCRdb re-called the 5' RACE reads with MiXCR. The data hold about 62,000 distinct CDR3 sequences, with approximately 9% observed a single time. Concerning this clonotype itself: Its specificity is not known.

This CDR3 region has 14 residues. V was pared by 2 bases and J by 3 bases, with 11 bases between. Germline V lookup: CDR1 SGHRS, CDR2 YFSETQ. The chain links TRBV5-1 to TRBJ1-1; possibly TRBD1 for D (5 bases). Source material: PBMCs or a T cell subset sorted from them (not recorded which). The clonotype was recovered from a man aged 18 to 29 who had mild COVID-19 (a few samples of this study predate the infection). Cell type and time point are not known. In DNA form, the CDR3 reads TGCGCCAGCAGCTTTGTGGGGGATGACACTGAAGCTTTCTTT. Translated: CASSFVGDDTEAFF.